Described below is a single TCR beta chain sequence and its context. This clone was recorded only once. Its antigen specificity is not known. The sample holds no much larger clone one base away, and base qualities are not on file. The entry originates in a study of cytomegalovirus exposure and HLA in healthy donors (dated by TCRdb to about 2017). In terms of the full investigation: An earlier analysis of several hundred of the donors reported 250 to 350 Gb of sequence data and around 120 million unique TCR beta sequences obtained from about 170 million T cells. An earlier analysis of 587 of the donors applied high-throughput TCR beta sequencing to assess whether each TCR beta V gene segment acted as functional or pseudogenic. Around 320 gigabases of sequencing data and some 85 million unique TCR sequences were included in an early release covering roughly 600 HLA-typed donors. Among the roughly 390 genotyped donors, 81% belonged to the genetic ancestry cluster associated with self-reported Caucasian donors. Besides the first cohort of 550 to 750 subjects, a separate validation cohort made up of over 95 different subjects was used. Across approximately 400 genotyped donors of the cohort, an average of roughly 200,000 unique TCR beta nucleotide sequences per donor were sequenced, and roughly a sixth of those sequences were non-productive. The study used immunosequencing to profile the T cell repertoires of approximately 630 subjects and linked those repertoires to cytomegalovirus serostatus. HLA typing covered class I and class II loci at four-digit resolution. Every discovery cohort repertoire had been produced on one sequencing platform. Donor age, sex, ethnicity and CMV serostatus were compiled alongside the repertoire data. A later analysis re-analyzed previously published TCR beta repertoires from roughly 600 donors and added high-resolution HLA genotyping to study TCR occurrence patterns. Four or five DR-DQ haplotypes were treated as single units for association and clustering because of strong linkage in the cohort. High-throughput TCR immunosequencing, statistical association of individual TCRs with disease status, and machine learning were combined to predict cytomegalovirus infection status. In the later analysis, no new phenotypic data were used to find candidate immune exposures; instead, reliance was placed on TCR beta sequences and their occurrence across donors. The study aimed to test whether cataloging public T cell receptors could reveal signatures of past pathogen exposure. The number of typed donors differed by locus: about 620-640 for A, B, C, DRB1 and DQB1; 500 to 550 for DQA1; some 590 for DPA1; and about 470 for DPB1. Genome-wide SNP genotypes for about 60% of the 666 donors were used in a later genetic analysis, which treated that subset as a discovery cohort.

The receptor library was made with the immunoSEQ multiplex PCR assay. The multiplex PCR relied on a mix of 60 forward primers for TCR Vbeta segments and 13 reverse primers for TCR Jbeta segments. Amplification of the CDR3 region of rearranged TCR beta genes was performed with a multiplex PCR assay on genomic DNA. Amplified TCR beta libraries were sequenced as 87-base-pair reads on the Illumina HiSeq System. The authors' analysis ran thus. In a later analysis, about 80 million unique TCR beta chains were counted across the approximately 640 repertoires, and roughly 10 million of these chains were shared by at least two donors. Raw reads were error-corrected and collapsed into unique sequences by a nearest-neighbor algorithm in which closely related sequences were merged to remove PCR and sequencing errors. To assign V, D and J gene segments, CDR3 sequences were aligned to IMGT reference sequences. Each retained sequence needed at least a six-nucleotide match to both a V gene segment and a J gene segment. A rearrangement counted as productive if the CDR3 had no stop codons and remained in frame with V and J, and every other rearrangement counted as non-productive. CDR3 was defined according to IMGT convention as the region running from the second conserved V-encoded cysteine to the conserved J-encoded phenylalanine. The earlier analysis of 500 to 750 of the donors excluded any sequence lacking an unambiguous match to a single V gene segment. In an earlier analysis of a few hundred of the donors, V segments were called functional above 56.7% productive rearrangements and were called segregating when the between-donor standard deviation exceeded 5%. To diagnose cytomegalovirus status from the catalog of TCR beta chain sequences, a statistical classification framework was built. A later analysis assigned V and J genes by comparing TCR nucleotide sequences with IMGT/GENE-DB human TR gene sequences. In a later analysis, CDR3 sequences and most-parsimonious VDJ recombination scenarios were assigned using the TCRdist pipeline. In a later analysis, each TCR beta chain was defined by its CDR3 amino acid sequence together with its V-gene family, and reads lacking a unique V-gene family were excluded. To address suspected cross-contamination and a sequencing artifact, a later analysis removed several hundred highly shared, low-generation-probability nucleotide sequences. For each public chain, a later analysis derived a clonal expansion index from normalized ranks of inferred template counts within each repertoire. In a later analysis, generation probabilities were computed using a VDJ recombination model fitted to out-of-frame rearrangements, and the results were checked against IGoR. In a later analysis, hypergeometric tests were used to score TCR-TCR, TCR-HLA and TCR-CMV co-occurrence, with a repertoire-size bias correction applied to TCR pairs. To estimate false discovery rates, a later analysis permuted the HLA or CMV assignments 20 times. In a later analysis, co-occurring TCRs were grouped using DBSCAN, and TCRdist sequence similarity was added for clustering within HLA-allele-positive subsets. Repertoires with fewer than 30,000 or more than 120,000 public chains, plus five repertoires with anomalous nucleotide sharing, were excluded from co-occurrence clustering. This immuneACCESS table, as held by TCRdb, lists in-frame sequences with V and J called but not all clones. Of the missing ones, under half trace to an unresolved V gene in checked studies; the others have no known cause. The V and J calls and the clone size are those of that table, but D and trimming were determined from the DNA. Recorded for this sample are tens of thousands of clones; around 80% of them occurred a single time. About 9.6% of the sample is taken by the ten largest.

What the work shows at the level of the full study, not this receptor alone: The classifier was reported to diagnose cytomegalovirus status with high specificity and sensitivity in both the original cohort and the validation cohort. In vitro tests confirmed that a few of the cytomegalovirus-associated TCR beta chains recognize cytomegalovirus antigens. The authors suggested that the approach could potentially be generalized to other disease states and immunological phenotypes. In a later analysis, some 17,000 TCR beta sequences were associated with specific HLA alleles at a false discovery rate of 0.05. CMV serostatus was the only immune exposure information available for the cohort. Linkage disequilibrium might explain the correlated functional status among segregating V segments, but an unknown experimental factor could not be excluded. In this cohort, only TCR beta chains were sequenced, and detectable features were limited by the absence of alpha or paired-chain data. Because counts were too low, about 18 rarely observed V segments, including chromosome 9 orphons, were left out of the earlier analysis of some 640 of the donors. The sequencing pipeline was judged likely to have produced a cluster of highly shared sequence variants as a technical artifact. In a later analysis, the rate of TCR association differed among HLA loci, with DRB1 alleles having the most associated TCRs and HLA-C alleles having the fewest. In an earlier analysis of several hundred of the donors, most TCR beta V segments were observed in productive rearrangements about 87% or about 30% of the time, broadly matching IMGT annotations. In a later genetic analysis, a missense DCLRE1C variant was associated with V-gene and J-gene trimming of TCR beta chains, and the association was replicated in an independent cohort. In a later genetic analysis, fewer N-insertions in productive TCRs were reported among donors in an Asian-associated ancestry cluster than the approximately 630-donor mean. Assigning TCR associations to individual alleles was difficult when HLA alleles, especially DR and DQ, strongly co-occurred. Presence/absence analyses assumed roughly uniform sequencing depth across donors, an assumption that may not hold. A further reported finding was that TCR beta sequences accurately predicted the HLA-A and HLA-B alleles for most subjects in the first cohort. A later analysis found that HLA-associated TCR beta chains were more clonally expanded and had lower generation probabilities than equally common non-associated chains. According to a later analysis, most CMV-associated TCR beta chains appeared to be HLA-restricted, and the HLA associations seemed to be driven largely by CMV exposure. Some IMGT-functional V segments, including TRBV6-2 and TRBV6-3, could not be distinguished by the 87-base-pair reads and were therefore excluded. Most TCR sequences were seen in very few donors, while some public TCRs were found in many individuals. A total of fewer than 200 TCR beta chains were listed by the study as associated with cytomegalovirus. Because HLA typing was unavailable for some donors at each locus, only the typed subset was used in association tests. In a later analysis, several top co-occurrence clusters were reported to appear linked to parvovirus B19, influenza, CMV and Epstein-Barr virus.

Inclusive of the bounding cysteine and phenylalanine, the CDR3 is 18 residues long. The retained sequence is limited to the CDR3, 54 bases, with the frame set at the first base. The germline V gene provides CDR1 MNHNS and CDR2 SASEGT. Ends trimmed: V by 2 bases, J by 1 base; bases unmatched to a gene: 14. The cohort was made up of approximately 670 healthy bone marrow donors. At the time of sampling, all cohort members were nominally healthy, though unrecorded immune exposures were likely present. The donor was CMV seronegative and was included in the group of a few hundred seronegative cohort members. Each donor provided a peripheral blood sample, and peripheral blood mononuclear cells were used for TCR beta sequencing. Genomic DNA was extracted from the blood cell samples with the Qiagen DNeasy Blood Extraction Kit.

This receptor was obtained from a man aged 35-49 years in good health and CMV-seronegative. Material: PBMCs. This sequence uses TRBV6-1 and TRBJ2-7, and TRBD2 matches 7 of the central bases. The sequence in DNA is TGTGCCAGCAGTGAAACGTTGGTGGGGGGGGAAGGGTCCTACGAGCAGTACTTC. Translation gives CASSETLVGGEGSYEQYF.